This T cell receptor (beta chain) was documented in a study of T-cell reconstitution after alpha-beta-depleted transplantation in children. This clonotype showed up many times. Antigen: not known. Per the germline V gene, CDR1 is MGHRA and CDR2 is YSYEKL. V was pared by 4 bases and J by 2 bases, with 12 bases between. The CDR3 contains 14 residues. Whole-study findings and limits: Several patients had high TCRbeta diversity at day 60; it came from surviving recipient T cells and thymic progenitors. T-cell numbers and diversity, one year after transplant, stemmed largely from T cells that were newly produced. About two months after transplant, alpha-beta T cells reportedly came from several hundred expanded graft clones.

TCRbeta library construction was performed incorporating unique molecular identifiers. TCRdb fed the PCR reads into MiXCR, producing one record per CDR3 protein. Among hundreds of thousands of distinct CDR3 sequences listed, under 13% were seen once. The rearrangement links TRBV4-1 to TRBJ2-7; D gene uncertain. The receptor was derived from a child under two years old with acute myeloid leukemia, due to receive a stem cell transplant. Sequencing was performed on PBMCs, taken before TCRalphabeta/CD19-depleted stem cell transplant. CDR3 bases: TGCGCCAGCAGCCGGAGTGCAGGAGCCTACGAGCAGTACTTC. Amino acid sequence: CASSRSAGAYEQYF.